This TCR beta chain was identified in a study of shared clonotypes between healthy human individuals. Points from the study as a whole: In several donors, 4.5% to 5.5% of naive CD4 clonotypes appeared in common.

Terminally differentiated effector memory CD45RA+ cells were excluded from the naive CD8 cells, which were CD45RO-negative and positively selected for CCR7. The CDR3 covers 14 residues. Trimming shortened V by 0 bases and J by 5 bases, and 10 bases separated the two germline ends. In germline, CDR1 is SGDLS, CDR2 YYNGEE. Sequencing was performed with immunoSEQ multiplex PCR; in TCRdb, only in-frame clones are kept and a portion is missing. The table includes about 820,000 clones, 85% to 95% detected once. Turning to this clone: Its target is unknown.

Sequencing was carried out using naive CD8+ T cells sorted from blood. The V and J genes are TRBV9 and TRBJ2-3; D gene unclear. The TCR originated in a man aged 25 to 45 in good health. CDR3 nucleotides: TGTGCCAGCAGCGTAGACGGACCTGGAGATACGCAGTATTTT. This translates into CASSVDGPGDTQYF.